This T cell receptor beta chain was observed in a study of T cells in localized non-small cell lung cancer. The protocol was immunoSEQ multiplex PCR, while the TCRdb copy is restricted to in-frame clones and leaves out a portion. The profile shows roughly 72,000 clones, 70% to 90% of them singletons. To note about this clone: Its specificity is not known.

Overall study findings and caveats: The study detected a median approximately 55 of the top 100 tumor clones in adjacent lung.

Germline CDR1 SGHNT, CDR2 YENEEA. J lost 7 bases, V lost 0 bases, and 3 bases had no gene match. The CDR3 sequence is 15 residues long. The source is a female donor at least 60 years old with stage I lung adenocarcinoma. The V gene is TRBV11-3, the J gene TRBJ1-6; 7 bases agree with TRBD1. Source: peripheral blood, taken before any cancer treatment. The CDR3 spells CASSLDSRGNSPLHF. The CDR3 DNA sequence: TGTGCCAGCAGCTTAGACTCCAGGGGGAATTCACCCCTCCACTTT.